This is a list of T cell receptor beta chains from one sample in a study of identical twins. TCRdb reprocessed the 5' RACE reads via MiXCR and lists one record per CDR3 protein. The table shows fewer than 650,000 distinct CDR3 sequences, with roughly 6.6% occurring only once. The same sample was also used in a study of yellow fever vaccine responses in identical twins.

Material: PBMCs. Receptor source: a woman aged 18-29 years in good health. Both conserved end residues are part of each CDR3. Each record gives: CDR3 protein, CDR3 DNA, J gene, V gene, clone size, D gene. The D gene is left open where the match is weak. Only part of the rows carry a size: once, few, many, or a class if the clone is expanded.

CDR3: CASVDGGMSYGYTF; DNA: TGTGCCAGCGTCGACGGGGGGATGAGCTATGGCTACACCTTC; J: TRBJ1-2; V: TRBV12-3/TRBV12-4; size: few; D: .
CDR3: CASSHDLTVNSGANVLTF; DNA: TGTGCCAGCAGCCACGACCTGACGGTGAACTCTGGGGCCAACGTCCTGACTTTC; J: TRBJ2-6; V: TRBV3-1; size: few; D: .
CDR3: CSARNEGVRYNEQFF; DNA: TGCAGTGCTAGAAATGAGGGGGTCCGGTACAATGAGCAGTTCTTC; J: TRBJ2-1; V: TRBV20-1; size: many; D: .
CDR3: CASSPGTGRHEQYF; DNA: TGTGCCAGCAGCCCCGGGACAGGGAGGCACGAGCAGTACTTC; J: TRBJ2-7; V: TRBV12-3/TRBV12-4; size: few; D: TRBD1
CDR3: CASSRRSSSGNTIYF; DNA: TGTGCCAGCAGTCGCCGTTCCAGCTCTGGAAACACCATATATTTT; J: TRBJ1-3; V: TRBV12-3/TRBV12-4; size: many; D: .
CDR3: CSVEPGGKNIQYF; DNA: TGCAGCGTTGAACCGGGGGGGAAAAACATTCAGTACTTC; J: TRBJ2-4; V: TRBV29-1; size: .; D: TRBD2
CDR3: CASSVRDSNQPQHF; DNA: TGTGCCAGCAGTGTTCGGGACAGCAATCAGCCCCAGCATTTT; J: TRBJ1-5; V: TRBV6-1; size: many; D: .
CDR3: CASSSYPTGDRDTEAFF; DNA: TGCGCCAGCAGCTCTTACCCGACAGGGGATAGGGACACTGAAGCTTTCTTT; J: TRBJ1-1; V: TRBV5-1; size: many; D: TRBD1
CDR3: CASSLRTGEQFF; DNA: TGTGCCAGCAGTTTACGGACAGGGGAGCAGTTCTTC; J: TRBJ2-1; V: TRBV12-3/TRBV12-4; size: many; D: TRBD1
CDR3: CASSYIQGLAQGYTF; DNA: TGCGCCAGCAGCTATATACAGGGTTTGGCTCAAGGCTACACCTTC; J: TRBJ1-2; V: TRBV5-1; size: few; D: .
CDR3: CATSDFRAGGTDTQYF; DNA: TGTGCCACCAGTGATTTTCGAGCGGGGGGCACAGATACGCAGTATTTT; J: TRBJ2-3; V: TRBV24-1; size: .; D: TRBD2